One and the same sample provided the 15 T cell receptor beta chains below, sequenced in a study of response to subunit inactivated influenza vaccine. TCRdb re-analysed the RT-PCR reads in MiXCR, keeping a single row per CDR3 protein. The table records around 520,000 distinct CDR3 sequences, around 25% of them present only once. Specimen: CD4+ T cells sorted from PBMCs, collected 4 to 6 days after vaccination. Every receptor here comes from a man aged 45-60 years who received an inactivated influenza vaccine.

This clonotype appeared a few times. CDR3 sequence: CATLPREGSYNEQFF. DNA of the CDR3: TGTGCCACCCTCCCCCGGGAGGGCTCCTACAATGAGCAGTTCTTC. This chain uses TRBV7-2 with TRBJ2-1, with 8 bases lining up with TRBD2. J was trimmed by 0 bases and V by 10 bases; bases with no gene match: 8. CDR3 length equals 15 residues. Germline lookup yields CDR1 SGHTA and CDR2 FQGNSA.

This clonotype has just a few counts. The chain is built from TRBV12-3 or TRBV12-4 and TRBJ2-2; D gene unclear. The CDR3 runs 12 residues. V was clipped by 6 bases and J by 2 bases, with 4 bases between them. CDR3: CASRINTGELFF. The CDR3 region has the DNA TGTGCCAGCAGAATTAACACCGGGGAGCTGTTTTTT.

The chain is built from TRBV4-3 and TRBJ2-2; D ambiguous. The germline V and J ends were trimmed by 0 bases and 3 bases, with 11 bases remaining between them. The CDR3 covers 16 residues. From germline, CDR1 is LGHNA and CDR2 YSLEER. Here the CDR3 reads CASSQEPSVHTGELFF. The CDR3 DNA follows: TGCGCCAGCAGCCAAGAACCCAGCGTGCACACCGGGGAGCTGTTTTTT.

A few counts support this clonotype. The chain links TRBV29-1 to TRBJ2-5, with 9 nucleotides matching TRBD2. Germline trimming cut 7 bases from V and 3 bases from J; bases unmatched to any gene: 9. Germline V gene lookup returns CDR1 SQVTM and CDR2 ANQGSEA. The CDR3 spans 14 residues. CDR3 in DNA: TGCAGCGCCACCGGGACTAGCACAAAAGAGACCCAGTACTTC. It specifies CSATGTSTKETQYF. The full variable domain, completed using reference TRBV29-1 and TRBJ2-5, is SAVISQKPSRDICQRGTSLTIQCQVDSQVTMMFWYRQQPGQSLTLIATANQGSEATYESGFVIDKFPISRPNLTFSTLTVSNMSPEDSSIYLCSATGTSTKETQYFGPGTRLLVL.

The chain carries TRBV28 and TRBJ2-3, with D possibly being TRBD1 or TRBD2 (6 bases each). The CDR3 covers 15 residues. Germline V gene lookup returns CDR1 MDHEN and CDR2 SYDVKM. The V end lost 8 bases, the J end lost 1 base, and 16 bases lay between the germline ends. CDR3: CASRSGASGTDTQYF. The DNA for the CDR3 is TGTGCCAGCCGATCAGGGGCTAGCGGCACAGATACGCAGTATTTT.

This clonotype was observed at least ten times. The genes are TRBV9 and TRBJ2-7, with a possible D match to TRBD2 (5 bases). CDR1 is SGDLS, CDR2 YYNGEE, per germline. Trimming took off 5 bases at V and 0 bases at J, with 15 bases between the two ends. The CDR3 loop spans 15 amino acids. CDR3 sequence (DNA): TGTGCCAGCAGTATAAGCGGCGAGAGCTCCTACGAGCAGTACTTC. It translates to CASSISGESSYEQYF.

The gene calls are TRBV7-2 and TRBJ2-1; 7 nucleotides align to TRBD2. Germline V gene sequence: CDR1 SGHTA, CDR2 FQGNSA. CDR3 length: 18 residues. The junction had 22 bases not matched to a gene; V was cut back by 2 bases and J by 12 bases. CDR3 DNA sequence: TGTGCCAGCAGCTTATCGATCCCCGCGGGGGATAATATAAGAGGGCAGTTCTTC. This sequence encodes CASSLSIPAGDNIRGQFF. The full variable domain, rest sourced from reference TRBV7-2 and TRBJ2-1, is GAGVSQSPSNKVTEKGKDVELRCDPISGHTALYWYRQSLGQGLEFLIYFQGNSAPDKSGLPSDRFSAERTGGSVSTLTIQRTQQEDSAVYLCASSLSIPAGDNIRGQFFGPGTRLTVL.

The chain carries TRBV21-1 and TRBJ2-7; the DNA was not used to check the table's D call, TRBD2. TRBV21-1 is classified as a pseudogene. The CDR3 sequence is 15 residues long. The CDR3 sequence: CASSRLAGGSYEQYF. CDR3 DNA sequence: TGTGCCAGCAGCAGACTAGCGGGAGGGTCCTACGAGCAGTACTTC.

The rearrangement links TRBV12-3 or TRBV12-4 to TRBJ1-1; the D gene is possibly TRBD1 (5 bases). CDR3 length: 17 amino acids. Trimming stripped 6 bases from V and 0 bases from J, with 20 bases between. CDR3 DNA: TGTGCCAGCAGCTCCCCTTGGGGAGGGGCCATGAACACTGAAGCTTTCTTT. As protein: CASSSPWGGAMNTEAFF.

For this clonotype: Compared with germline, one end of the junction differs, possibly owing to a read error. The CDR3, as DNA: TGCGCCAGCAGGTCCGGGACAGGAGTCTACGAGCACTACTTC. This translates into CASRSGTGVYEHYF. The rearrangement links TRBV5-1 to TRBJ2-7, with 8 positions matching TRBD1. CDR1 SGHRS and CDR2 YFSETQ come from the germline V gene. CDR3 size: 14 residues.

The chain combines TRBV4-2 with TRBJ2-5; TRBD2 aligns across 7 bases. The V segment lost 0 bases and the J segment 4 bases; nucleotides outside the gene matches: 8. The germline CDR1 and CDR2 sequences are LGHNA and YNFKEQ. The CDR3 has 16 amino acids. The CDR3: CASSQDSKSGAETQYF. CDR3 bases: TGTGCCAGCAGCCAAGATAGCAAAAGCGGGGCAGAGACCCAGTACTTC.

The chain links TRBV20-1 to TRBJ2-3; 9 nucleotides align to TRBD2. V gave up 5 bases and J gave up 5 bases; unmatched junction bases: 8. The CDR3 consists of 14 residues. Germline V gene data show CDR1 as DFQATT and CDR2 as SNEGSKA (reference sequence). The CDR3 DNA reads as TGCAGTGCTGAGGGCGGGGGGGCAGGAGATACGCAGTATTTT. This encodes CSAEGGGAGDTQYF.

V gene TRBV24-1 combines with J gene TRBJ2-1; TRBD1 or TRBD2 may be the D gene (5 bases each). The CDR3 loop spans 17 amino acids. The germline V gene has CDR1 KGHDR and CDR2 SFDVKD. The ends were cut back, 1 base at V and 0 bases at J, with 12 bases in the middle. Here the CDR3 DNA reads TGTGCCACCAGTGATTTCCCGGGACGTTCCTCCTACAATGAGCAGTTCTTC. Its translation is CATSDFPGRSSYNEQFF.

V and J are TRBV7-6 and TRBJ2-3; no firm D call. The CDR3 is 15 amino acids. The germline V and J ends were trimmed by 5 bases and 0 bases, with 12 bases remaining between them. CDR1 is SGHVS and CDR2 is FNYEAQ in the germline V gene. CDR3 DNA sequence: TGTGCCAGCAGCCCCCGGTCCCTTAGCACAGATACGCAGTATTTT. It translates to CASSPRSLSTDTQYF.

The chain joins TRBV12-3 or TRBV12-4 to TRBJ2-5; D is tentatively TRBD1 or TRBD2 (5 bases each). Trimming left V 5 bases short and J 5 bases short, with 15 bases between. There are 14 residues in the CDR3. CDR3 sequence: CASSRQPRGETQYF. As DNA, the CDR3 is TGTGCCAGCAGTCGACAGCCCCGAGGGGAGACCCAGTACTTC.